Listed here are 7 T cell receptor beta chains from one sample, sequenced in a study of OX40 agonist ivuxolimab in advanced cancers. The assay was immunoSEQ multiplex PCR, and TCRdb's table has in-frame clones only and misses some. The sample includes approximately 91,000 clones, around 85% seen only once; the top ten take roughly 0.5%. Sequenced here: CD4+ or CD8+ T cells sorted from blood, sampled in a trial of the OX40 agonist ivuxolimab. These receptors originate from an adult with an advanced solid tumor such as melanoma, head and neck, liver or kidney cancer.

This clone has just a few counts. The chain links TRBV9 to TRBJ1-1; D gene unclear. CDR3 length equals 13 residues. Trimming cost V 3 bases and J 0 bases, with 6 bases left between them. CDR1 and CDR2 (germline): SGDLS, YYNGEE. The CDR3 reads CASSGHMNTEAFF. The CDR3 region has the DNA TGTGCCAGCAGCGGACACATGAACACTGAAGCTTTCTTT.

The chain links TRBV7-8 to TRBJ1-1; D call uncertain. The CDR3 sequence is 14 residues long. Trimming left V 8 bases short and J 3 bases short, with 16 bases between. CDR1 SGHVS and CDR2 FQNEAQ come from the germline V gene. The DNA for the CDR3 is TGTGCCAGCGGGTCCCAGGCAGTACACACTGAAGCTTTCTTT. It yields the protein CASGSQAVHTEAFF.

The chain is built from TRBV6-1 and TRBJ1-1; D unclear. The CDR3 runs to 13 residues. V lost 2 bases to trimming and J lost 2 bases, with 6 bases between them. The germline CDR1 and CDR2 sequences are MNHNS and SASEGT. The CDR3 loop is CASSERGNTEAFF. CDR3 coding DNA: TGTGCCAGCAGTGAACGGGGAAACACTGAAGCTTTCTTT.

The genes are TRBV5-4 and TRBJ2-5; D gene ambiguous. There are 13 residues in the CDR3. Trimming removed 0 bases from V and 10 bases from J, with 13 bases in between. Per the germline V gene, CDR1 is SGHNT and CDR2 is YYREEE (reference sequence). This chain's CDR3 is CASSLADGFGQYF. CDR3 DNA sequence: TGTGCCAGCAGCTTGGCCGACGGGTTTGGCCAGTACTTC.

There are a few counts of this clone. The chain links TRBV14 to TRBJ1-1; TRBD1 matches at 11 bases. V shed 1 base and J 5 bases; nucleotides not matched to a gene: 6. CDR1 is SGHDN, CDR2 FVKESK, per germline. The CDR3 contains 16 residues. The CDR3 nucleotides are TGTGCCAGCAGCCAAGGGGACAGGGGGAGAATGACTGAAGCTTTCTTT. It translates to CASSQGDRGRMTEAFF. The full variable domain, with the rest looked up from reference TRBV14 and TRBJ1-1, is EAGVTQFPSHSVIEKGQTVTLRCDPISGHDNLYWYRRVMGKEIKFLLHFVKESKQDESGMPNNRFLAERTGGTYSTLKVQPAELEDSGVYFCASSQGDRGRMTEAFFGQGTRLTVV.

For this clone: No conserved phenylalanine or tryptophan is present at the end of the CDR3, so a read error is the likely explanation. V and J are TRBV5-4 and TRBJ1-6; D remains ambiguous. This CDR3 comprises 14 residues. The germline V gene has CDR1 SGHNT and CDR2 YYREEE (reference sequence). V lost 0 bases, J lost 7 bases, and 8 bases lay in between. CDR3 residues: CASSLGGGNSPLHL. The CDR3, as DNA: TGTGCCAGCAGCTTGGGTGGTGGCAATTCACCCCTCCACCTT.

The V call is TRBV5-1, the J call TRBJ1-4; TRBD1 is a possible D gene (6 bases). This CDR3 has 15 residues. Trimming removed 0 bases at V and 7 bases at J, with 13 bases between. Germline CDR1 SGHRS, CDR2 YFSETQ. The CDR3 protein is CASSLEGGWGEKLFF. CDR3 DNA sequence: TGCGCCAGCAGCTTGGAGGGGGGCTGGGGTGAAAAACTGTTTTTT.